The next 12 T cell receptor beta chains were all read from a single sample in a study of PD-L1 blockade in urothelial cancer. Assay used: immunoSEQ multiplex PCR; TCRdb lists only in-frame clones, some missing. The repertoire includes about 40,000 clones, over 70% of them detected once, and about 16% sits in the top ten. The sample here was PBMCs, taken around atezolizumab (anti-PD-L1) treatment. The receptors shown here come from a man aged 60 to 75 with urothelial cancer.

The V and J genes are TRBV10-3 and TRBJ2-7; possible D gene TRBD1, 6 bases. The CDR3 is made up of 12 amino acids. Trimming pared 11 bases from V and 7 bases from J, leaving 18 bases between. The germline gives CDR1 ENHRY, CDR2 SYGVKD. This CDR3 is CASHEKGVEQYF. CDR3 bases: TGTGCCTCCCACGAGAAGGGGGTGGAGCAGTACTTC.

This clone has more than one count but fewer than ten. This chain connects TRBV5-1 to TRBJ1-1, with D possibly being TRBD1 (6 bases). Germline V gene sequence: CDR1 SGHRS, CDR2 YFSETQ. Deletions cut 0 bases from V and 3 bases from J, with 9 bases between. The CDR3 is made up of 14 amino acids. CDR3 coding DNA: TGCGCCAGCAGCTTGGTGGGGGCAGACACTGAAGCTTTCTTT. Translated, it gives CASSLVGADTEAFF.

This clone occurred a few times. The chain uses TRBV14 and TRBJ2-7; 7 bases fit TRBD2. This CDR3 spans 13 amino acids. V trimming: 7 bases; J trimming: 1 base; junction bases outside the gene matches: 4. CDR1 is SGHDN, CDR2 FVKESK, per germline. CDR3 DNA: TGTGCCAGCAACCCTAGCGGATCCTACGAGCAGTACTTC. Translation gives CASNPSGSYEQYF.

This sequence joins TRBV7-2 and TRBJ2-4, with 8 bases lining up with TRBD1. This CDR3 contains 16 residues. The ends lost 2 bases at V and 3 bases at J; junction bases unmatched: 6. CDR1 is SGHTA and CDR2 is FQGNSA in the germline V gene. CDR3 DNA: TGTGCCAGCAGCTTACAGGGGGCGATGGTCAAAAACATTCAGTACTTC. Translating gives CASSLQGAMVKNIQYF.

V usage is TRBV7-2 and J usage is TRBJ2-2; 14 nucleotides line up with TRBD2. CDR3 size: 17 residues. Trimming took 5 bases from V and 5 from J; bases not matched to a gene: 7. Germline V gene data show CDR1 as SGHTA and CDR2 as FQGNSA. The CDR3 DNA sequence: TGTGCCAGCAGCCGACTAGCGGGGGGGCTCGGAACCGGGGAGCTGTTTTTT. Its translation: CASSRLAGGLGTGELFF.

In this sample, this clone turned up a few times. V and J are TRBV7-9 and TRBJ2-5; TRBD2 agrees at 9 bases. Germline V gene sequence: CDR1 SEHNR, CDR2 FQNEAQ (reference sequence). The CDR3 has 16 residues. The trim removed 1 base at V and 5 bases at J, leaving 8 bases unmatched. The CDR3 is CASSLDGSGSLETQYF. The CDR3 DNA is TGTGCCAGCAGCTTAGATGGTAGCGGGAGTCTGGAGACCCAGTACTTC.

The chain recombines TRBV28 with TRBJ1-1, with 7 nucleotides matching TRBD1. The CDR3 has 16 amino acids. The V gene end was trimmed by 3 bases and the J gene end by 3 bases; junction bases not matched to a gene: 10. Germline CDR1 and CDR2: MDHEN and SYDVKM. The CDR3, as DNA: TGTGCCAGCAGTTTCCCTGCTGGGACAGCTTACACTGAAGCTTTCTTT. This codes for CASSFPAGTAYTEAFF.

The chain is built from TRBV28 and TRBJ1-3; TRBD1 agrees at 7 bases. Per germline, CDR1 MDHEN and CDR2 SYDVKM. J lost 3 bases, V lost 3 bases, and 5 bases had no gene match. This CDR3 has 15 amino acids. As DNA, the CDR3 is TGTGCCAGCAGTTTTGAGGGGGCCGATGGAAACACCATATATTTT. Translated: CASSFEGADGNTIYF.

The CDR3 sequence: CASSIQGYEQYF. DNA for the CDR3: TGTGCCAGCAGCATCCAGGGTTACGAGCAGTACTTC. This rearrangement joins TRBV11-2 to TRBJ2-7, with D tentatively TRBD1 (5 bases). CDR1 SGHAT and CDR2 FQNNGV come from the germline V gene. V shed 5 bases and J shed 4 bases, with 9 bases lying between them. The CDR3 is 12 amino acids.

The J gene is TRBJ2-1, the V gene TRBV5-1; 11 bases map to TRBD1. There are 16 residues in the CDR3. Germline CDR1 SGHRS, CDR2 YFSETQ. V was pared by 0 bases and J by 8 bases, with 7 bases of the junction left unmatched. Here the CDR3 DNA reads TGCGCCAGCAGCTTGGCCGGGACAGGGGGGAGCCATGAGCAGTTCTTC. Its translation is CASSLAGTGGSHEQFF.

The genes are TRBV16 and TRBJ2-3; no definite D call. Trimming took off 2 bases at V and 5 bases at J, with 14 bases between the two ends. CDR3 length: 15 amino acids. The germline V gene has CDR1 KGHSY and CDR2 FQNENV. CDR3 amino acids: CASSQRWPPEDTQYF. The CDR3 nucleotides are TGTGCCAGCAGCCAAAGATGGCCTCCTGAAGATACGCAGTATTTT. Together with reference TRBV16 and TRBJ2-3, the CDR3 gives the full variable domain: GEEVAQTPKHLVRGEGQKAKLYCAPIKGHSYVFWYQQVLKNEFKFLISFQNENVFDETGMPKERFSAKCLPNSPCSLEIQATKLEDSAVYFCASSQRWPPEDTQYFGPGTRLTVL.

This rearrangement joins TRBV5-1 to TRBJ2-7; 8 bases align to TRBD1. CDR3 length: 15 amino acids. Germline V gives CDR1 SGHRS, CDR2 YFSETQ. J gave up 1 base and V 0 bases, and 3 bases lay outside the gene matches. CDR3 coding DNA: TGCGCCAGCAGCTTGGGAGGGGACAGGTCCTACGAGCAGTACTTC. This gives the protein CASSLGGDRSYEQYF.